This T cell receptor (beta chain) originates from a study of cytomegalovirus exposure and HLA in healthy donors. Study context: Prior work identified about 120 million unique TCR beta sequences in about 179 million T cells. Study-level findings and limits: In an earlier analysis, productive rearrangement rates for most beta V segments clustered near 90% or 30%.

The germline V gene has CDR1 LGHNA and CDR2 YNFKEQ. The CDR3 spans 18 residues. The ends were cut back, 0 bases at V and 0 bases at J, with 18 bases in the middle. With regard to this clone: What it binds is not known.

The PCR employed 60 Vbeta primers together with 13 Jbeta primers. Clones were sequenced by immunoSEQ multiplex PCR, and TCRdb holds only the in-frame ones, with some missing. The sample consists of about 110,000 clones, around 70% of them appearing once. Sequenced input: PBMCs. The rearrangement links TRBV4-2 to TRBJ2-7; D is possibly TRBD2 (5 bases). This sequence was found in a boy between 10 and 17 years old in good health and CMV-seronegative. The CDR3 DNA reads TGTGCCAGCAGCCAAGAGATCGTAGCGCAGGATCCCTCCTACGAGCAGTACTTC. Translated, it gives CASSQEIVAQDPSYEQYF.